A selection of T cell receptor beta chains follows, all from one sample in a study of blood T cell repertoires in COVID-19. The protocol was immunoSEQ multiplex PCR, while the TCRdb copy is restricted to in-frame clones and leaves out a portion. This sample yields around 9,500 clones, of which about three quarters are seen a single time; 24% belongs to the top ten. The sequencing input was peripheral blood. These receptors were obtained from a man in his 60s with active COVID-19. CDR3s include the opening cysteine and the closing phenylalanine or tryptophan. D genes are given only for firm matches. Expanded clones are given a class, and other clones once, few, many or no size at all.

v_call: TRBV7-9
d_call: .
clone_size: .
j_call: TRBJ1-5
cdr3_aa: CASSPAGGNQPQHF
cdr3_nt: TGTGCCAGCAGCCCGGCAGGGGGCAATCAGCCCCAGCATTTT

v_call: TRBV28
d_call: .
clone_size: .
j_call: TRBJ2-3
cdr3_aa: CASSLLGGGLTDTQYF
cdr3_nt: TGTGCCAGCAGTTTATTAGGCGGAGGGCTCACAGATACGCAGTATTTT

v_call: TRBV7-8
d_call: TRBD1
clone_size: .
j_call: TRBJ1-2
cdr3_aa: CASSSTLTGQGRGPYTF
cdr3_nt: TGTGCCAGCAGCTCAACTTTAACGGGACAGGGAAGAGGTCCCTACACCTTC

v_call: TRBV27
d_call: .
clone_size: .
j_call: TRBJ1-6
cdr3_aa: CASSLSLQGVYNSPLHF
cdr3_nt: TGTGCCAGCAGTTTATCGTTGCAGGGTGTCTATAATTCACCCCTCCACTTT

v_call: TRBV12-3/TRBV12-4
d_call: .
clone_size: few
j_call: TRBJ1-2
cdr3_aa: CASSLRGDGGYTF
cdr3_nt: TGTGCCAGCAGTTTAAGAGGAGATGGGGGCTACACCTTC

v_call: TRBV11-3
d_call: .
clone_size: .
j_call: TRBJ2-1
cdr3_aa: CASSLRDKVGKQFF
cdr3_nt: TGTGCCAGCAGCTTACGCGACAAGGTTGGCAAGCAGTTCTTC

v_call: TRBV6-5
d_call: TRBD1
clone_size: .
j_call: TRBJ1-2
cdr3_aa: CASRTFGQGAGGYTF
cdr3_nt: TGTGCCAGCCGGACCTTCGGACAGGGGGCGGGGGGCTACACCTTC

v_call: TRBV2
d_call: .
clone_size: .
j_call: TRBJ1-1
cdr3_aa: CASEGTNTPGTEAFF
cdr3_nt: TGTGCCAGCGAGGGCACAAACACCCCGGGGACTGAAGCTTTCTTT

v_call: TRBV7-2
d_call: TRBD1
clone_size: once
j_call: TRBJ1-4
cdr3_aa: CASSPDRGRNEKLFF
cdr3_nt: TGTGCCAGCAGCCCCGACAGGGGGCGCAATGAAAAACTGTTTTTT

v_call: TRBV18
d_call: TRBD1
clone_size: once
j_call: TRBJ2-5
cdr3_aa: CASSPGQGQETQYF
cdr3_nt: TGTGCCAGCTCACCGGGACAGGGGCAAGAGACCCAGTACTTC

v_call: TRBV6-6
d_call: .
clone_size: .
j_call: TRBJ2-5
cdr3_aa: CASSYSKDSETQYF
cdr3_nt: TGTGCCAGCAGTTACTCGAAGGACTCTGAGACCCAGTACTTC

v_call: TRBV10-3
d_call: .
clone_size: .
j_call: TRBJ1-2
cdr3_aa: CAISDDQGKGYTF
cdr3_nt: TGTGCCATCAGTGATGACCAGGGCAAAGGCTACACCTTC

v_call: TRBV9
d_call: .
clone_size: .
j_call: TRBJ2-4
cdr3_aa: CASSVGGQVGKNIQYF
cdr3_nt: TGTGCCAGCAGCGTAGGTGGGCAGGTAGGAAAAAACATTCAGTACTTC

v_call: TRBV11-3
d_call: TRBD2
clone_size: .
j_call: TRBJ2-5
cdr3_aa: CASSPGLAGETQYF
cdr3_nt: TGTGCCAGCAGCCCGGGACTAGCAGGAGAGACCCAGTACTTC

v_call: TRBV18
d_call: .
clone_size: .
j_call: TRBJ1-5
cdr3_aa: CASSYGGGEAQPQHF
cdr3_nt: TGTGCCAGCTCCTACGGCGGAGGCGAGGCTCAGCCCCAGCATTTT

v_call: TRBV6-5
d_call: .
clone_size: .
j_call: TRBJ1-1
cdr3_aa: CASSIPRQFGGLAFF
cdr3_nt: TGTGCCAGCAGTATCCCCCGACAGTTTGGGGGCTTAGCTTTCTTT

v_call: TRBV30
d_call: .
clone_size: .
j_call: TRBJ2-3
cdr3_aa: CAWSVGTTDTQYF
cdr3_nt: TGTGCCTGGAGCGTGGGCACCACAGATACGCAGTATTTT

v_call: TRBV14
d_call: .
clone_size: .
j_call: TRBJ1-4
cdr3_aa: CASSQRELGAGEKLFF
cdr3_nt: TGTGCCAGCAGCCAGCGAGAGTTAGGGGCTGGTGAAAAACTGTTTTTT

v_call: TRBV2
d_call: TRBD2
clone_size: .
j_call: TRBJ2-1
cdr3_aa: CASSGWLAGGPGNEQFF
cdr3_nt: TGTGCCAGCAGCGGATGGCTAGCGGGGGGACCGGGGAATGAGCAGTTCTTC

v_call: TRBV15
d_call: TRBD1
clone_size: .
j_call: TRBJ2-7
cdr3_aa: CATSRDTGTGQGQYF
cdr3_nt: TGTGCCACCAGCAGAGATACTGGGACAGGGCAGGGGCAGTACTTC

v_call: TRBV6-5
d_call: .
clone_size: .
j_call: TRBJ1-1
cdr3_aa: CASRPDRGRAFF
cdr3_nt: TGTGCCAGCAGACCCGACCGGGGTCGAGCTTTCTTT

v_call: TRBV7-9
d_call: .
clone_size: .
j_call: TRBJ1-4
cdr3_aa: CASSFSTTNEKLFF
cdr3_nt: TGTGCCAGCAGCTTTTCTACAACTAATGAAAAACTGTTTTTT

v_call: TRBV19
d_call: TRBD1
clone_size: .
j_call: TRBJ1-4
cdr3_aa: CASSGTGGEKLFF
cdr3_nt: TGTGCCAGTAGTGGGACAGGGGGTGAAAAACTGTTTTTT

v_call: TRBV19
d_call: .
clone_size: .
j_call: TRBJ1-4
cdr3_aa: CASSPAGVATNEKLFF
cdr3_nt: TGTGCCAGTAGTCCGGCGGGGGTTGCAACTAATGAAAAACTGTTTTTT

v_call: TRBV6-2/TRBV6-3
d_call: .
clone_size: .
j_call: TRBJ1-5
cdr3_aa: CASSYTPDWNQPQHF
cdr3_nt: TGTGCCAGCAGTTACACCCCAGACTGGAATCAGCCCCAGCATTTT

v_call: TRBV7-8
d_call: .
clone_size: .
j_call: TRBJ2-1
cdr3_aa: CASSRDSLNEQFF
cdr3_nt: TGTGCCAGCAGCCGGGACTCCCTGAATGAGCAGTTCTTC

v_call: TRBV3-1/TRBV3-2
d_call: TRBD1
clone_size: .
j_call: TRBJ1-1
cdr3_aa: CASSQQGGNTEAFF
cdr3_nt: TGTGCCAGCAGCCAACAGGGGGGGAACACTGAAGCTTTCTTT

v_call: TRBV27
d_call: .
clone_size: .
j_call: TRBJ1-2
cdr3_aa: CASSQTGYYGYTF
cdr3_nt: TGTGCCAGCAGCCAGACGGGTTACTATGGCTACACCTTC

v_call: TRBV5-1
d_call: .
clone_size: .
j_call: TRBJ1-4
cdr3_aa: CASSLGPGNGEKLFF
cdr3_nt: TGCGCCAGCAGCTTGGGACCGGGGAACGGTGAAAAACTGTTTTTT

v_call: TRBV19
d_call: TRBD1
clone_size: .
j_call: TRBJ1-2
cdr3_aa: CASSIDRNRGGYTF
cdr3_nt: TGTGCCAGTAGTATCGATCGGAACAGGGGTGGCTACACCTTC

v_call: TRBV7-9
d_call: TRBD2
clone_size: .
j_call: TRBJ2-1
cdr3_aa: CASSLLAGGLRGNEQFF
cdr3_nt: TGTGCCAGCAGCTTATTAGCGGGAGGGCTAAGGGGCAATGAGCAGTTCTTC

v_call: TRBV29-1
d_call: .
clone_size: .
j_call: TRBJ1-4
cdr3_aa: CSASHRVNEKLFF
cdr3_nt: TGCAGCGCTTCCCACAGAGTTAATGAAAAACTGTTTTTT

v_call: TRBV6-2/TRBV6-3
d_call: TRBD2
clone_size: .
j_call: TRBJ2-1
cdr3_aa: CASSYAKSGRGGNEQFF
cdr3_nt: TGTGCCAGCAGTTACGCCAAAAGCGGGAGGGGTGGCAATGAGCAGTTCTTC

v_call: TRBV29-1
d_call: .
clone_size: .
j_call: TRBJ1-1
cdr3_aa: CSSRGGPGTEAFF
cdr3_nt: TGCAGCTCCCGGGGGGGGCCGGGCACTGAAGCTTTCTTT

v_call: TRBV5-6
d_call: .
clone_size: .
j_call: TRBJ2-2
cdr3_aa: CASSLDSFPGELFF
cdr3_nt: TGTGCCAGCAGCTTGGATTCTTTCCCCGGGGAGCTGTTTTTT

v_call: TRBV7-7
d_call: TRBD2
clone_size: .
j_call: TRBJ2-1
cdr3_aa: CASSLDGTSGADEQFF
cdr3_nt: TGTGCTAGCAGCTTAGACGGGACTAGCGGGGCAGATGAGCAGTTCTTC

v_call: TRBV7-9
d_call: TRBD1
clone_size: .
j_call: TRBJ1-2
cdr3_aa: CASSFRDRVGYTF
cdr3_nt: TGTGCCAGCAGCTTCCGGGACAGGGTTGGCTACACCTTC

v_call: TRBV28
d_call: TRBD1
clone_size: .
j_call: TRBJ2-7
cdr3_aa: CASSSETTPGQGAHEQYF
cdr3_nt: TGTGCCAGCAGTTCAGAAACCACTCCGGGACAGGGTGCCCACGAGCAGTACTTC

v_call: TRBV10-3
d_call: .
clone_size: .
j_call: TRBJ1-3
cdr3_aa: CAISETNMLALGNTIYF
cdr3_nt: TGTGCCATCAGTGAGACCAATATGTTGGCCCTGGGAAACACCATATATTTT